One sample yielded the 10 T cell receptor beta chains listed below, sequenced in a study of Ad26.COV2.S vaccination and SARS-CoV-2 variants. Treatment defined: some 20 received Ad26.COV2.S at low or high dose, single or two shots; 5 received placebo; per-sample allocation not given. On day 63 after the first injection, vaccine and placebo recipients gave samples. Sequenced by immunoSEQ multiplex PCR; TCRdb stores in-frame clones only, minus some. The sample carries 240,000 or so clones, around 89% recorded once. This sample comprised peripheral blood, obtained in a trial of Ad26.COV2.S vaccine versus placebo. The receptors were gathered from a person between 18 and 65 years old who received the Ad26.COV2.S COVID-19 vaccine or a placebo.

The V call is TRBV6-5, the J call TRBJ2-1; 10 nucleotides agree with TRBD2. CDR1 is MNHEY, CDR2 SVGAGI, per germline. Germline trimming cut 8 bases from V and 6 bases from J; bases unmatched to any gene: 4. CDR3 length equals 13 residues. CDR3 sequence reads: CASGSGGGNEQFF. In nucleotides, the CDR3 is TGTGCCAGCGGGAGCGGGGGGGGCAATGAGCAGTTCTTC.

In its sample, this clone was seen a few times. This sequence joins TRBV10-3 and TRBJ1-1, with 10 bases matching TRBD1. CDR1 is ENHRY, CDR2 SYGVKD, per germline. The CDR3 extends over 14 amino acids. V shed 5 bases and J 12 bases; nucleotides not matched to a gene: 12. The CDR3 coding sequence is TGTGCCATCAGTCCGGGACAGGGGATCCCAGTGCCTTTCTTT. The encoded protein is CAISPGQGIPVPFF.

The chain carries TRBV28 and TRBJ1-2, with D hard to call. This CDR3 has 13 amino acids. V lost 5 bases, J lost 2 bases, and 9 bases lay in between. CDR1 MDHEN and CDR2 SYDVKM come from the germline V gene. This chain's CDR3 is CASSVYQNYGYTF. In DNA, the CDR3 is TGTGCCAGCAGTGTATACCAAAACTATGGCTACACCTTC.

Here the CDR3 DNA reads TGCGCCAGCAGCTTGAACAGTCAATACAATGAGCAGTTCTTC. This codes for CASSLNSQYNEQFF. V usage is TRBV5-1 and J usage is TRBJ2-1, with D hard to call. The CDR3 spans 14 residues. Trimming removed 1 base at V and 4 bases at J, with 9 bases between. Per germline, CDR1 SGHRS and CDR2 YFSETQ.

V usage is TRBV27 and J usage is TRBJ2-1, with 13 bases identical to TRBD2. Per germline, CDR1 MNHEY and CDR2 SMNVEV (reference sequence). The CDR3 contains 14 residues. Trimming took 5 bases from V and 9 from J; bases not matched to a gene: 4. As DNA, the CDR3 is TGTGCCAGCAGTACACTAGCGGGGGGGCCTGAGCAGTTCTTC. Translation gives CASSTLAGGPEQFF.

The gene calls are TRBV6-2 or TRBV6-3 and TRBJ2-7; D possibly corresponds to TRBD2 (5 bases). The CDR3 runs to 15 residues. The V gene lost 1 base and the J gene lost 3 bases, with 13 bases spanning the gap. Per germline, CDR1 MNHEY and CDR2 SVGEGT. CDR3 amino acids: CASSYYRRGNYEQYF. As DNA, the CDR3 is TGTGCCAGCAGTTACTACAGAAGAGGGAACTACGAGCAGTACTTC.

CDR3 DNA: TGTGCCAGCAGCCGGGGACTAGACGAATTCACAGATACGCAGTATTTT. Translated: CASSRGLDEFTDTQYF. This sequence joins TRBV14 and TRBJ2-3; the match to TRBD2 covers 8 bases. Looked up from germline, CDR1 is SGHDN and CDR2 is FVKESK. Trimming took 4 bases from V and 2 from J; bases not matched to a gene: 8. The CDR3 is 16 amino acids.

J is TRBJ2-2 and V is TRBV10-3; the D gene is possibly TRBD1 (5 bases). V lost 3 bases, J lost 2 bases, and 13 bases lay in between. From germline, CDR1 is ENHRY and CDR2 SYGVKD. There are 16 residues in the CDR3. The CDR3 sequence is CAISEEGAANTGELFF. The DNA of the CDR3 is TGTGCCATCAGTGAAGAAGGGGCAGCCAACACCGGGGAGCTGTTTTTT.

This chain joins TRBV28 and TRBJ2-7, with 7 bases aligning to TRBD2. The CDR3 loop spans 14 amino acids. J was trimmed by 0 bases and V by 5 bases; bases with no gene match: 4. CDR1 and CDR2 (germline): MDHEN, SYDVKM. The CDR3 here is CASSPSGSSYEQYF. CDR3 DNA: TGTGCCAGCAGTCCTAGCGGAAGCTCCTACGAGCAGTACTTC.

Turning to this clone: A read error may be the cause here, since a much bigger clone is one base away. The J gene is TRBJ2-7, the V gene TRBV2; TRBD1 aligns across 7 bases. V shed 1 base, J shed 0 bases, and the junction held 0 bases outside the gene matches. Germline V gives CDR1 SNHLY, CDR2 FYNNEI. The CDR3 runs to 14 residues. CDR3 nucleotide sequence: TGTGCCAGCAGTGAAGGACAGGGCTCCTACGAGCAGTACTTC. Encoded protein: CASSEGQGSYEQYF. The full variable domain, in which reference TRBV2 and TRBJ2-7 provide the parts outside the CDR3, is EPEVTQTPSHQVTQMGQEVILRCVPISNHLYFYWYRQILGQKVEFLVSFYNNEISEKSEIFDDQFSVERPDGSNFTLKIRSTKLEDSAMYFCASSEGQGSYEQYFGPGTRLTVT.